This section outlines one T cell receptor beta chain sequence together with its context. Its antigen is unidentified. The junction differs from germline at one of its ends, possibly a read error. This CDR3 has 14 residues. Per germline, CDR1 SGHVS and CDR2 FQNEAQ. One entry per CDR3 protein results from TCRdb running MiXCR on the 5' RACE reads. The sample consists of roughly 250,000 distinct CDR3 sequences, roughly 17% of them appearing once. This entry comes from a study of T-cell memory formation after mild COVID-19. The study's findings and limits: Clones shrinking between day 15 and 85 showed a balanced CD4/CD8 split, and those that grew later tilted toward CD4+.

The sample was PBMCs or a T cell subset sorted from them (not recorded which). The clonotype originates from a man aged 18-30 years who had mild COVID-19 (a few samples of this study predate the infection). Cell type and time point are not known. The chain links TRBV7-8 to TRBJ1-3, with D uncertain. The CDR3 spells CACSPVAAGNTIYF. The CDR3, as DNA: TGTGCCTGCAGCCCAGTGGCGGCGGGAAACACCATATATTTT.